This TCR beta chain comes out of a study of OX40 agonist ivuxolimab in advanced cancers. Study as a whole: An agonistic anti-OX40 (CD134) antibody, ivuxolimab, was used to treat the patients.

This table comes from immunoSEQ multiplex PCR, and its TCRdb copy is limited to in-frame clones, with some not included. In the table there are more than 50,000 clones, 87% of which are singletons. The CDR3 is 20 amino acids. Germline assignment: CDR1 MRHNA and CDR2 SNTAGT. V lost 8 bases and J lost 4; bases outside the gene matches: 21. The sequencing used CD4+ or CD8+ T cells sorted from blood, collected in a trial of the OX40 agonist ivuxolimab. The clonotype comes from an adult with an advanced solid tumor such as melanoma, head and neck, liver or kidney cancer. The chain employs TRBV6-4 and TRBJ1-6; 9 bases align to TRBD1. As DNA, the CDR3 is TGTGCCAGCCTAATTACCGGGACAGGGAGTCCTGACGGATATAATTCACCCCTCCACTTT. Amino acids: CASLITGTGSPDGYNSPLHF.